This is a list of T cell receptor beta chains from one sample in a study of T cell responses to AZD1222 COVID-19 vaccine. Sequenced by immunoSEQ multiplex PCR; TCRdb stores in-frame clones only, minus some. The sample has more than 150,000 clones, 94% seen once. The material was peripheral blood, obtained 28 days after the second AZD1222 dose. These receptors all come from an adult who received the AZD1222 COVID-19 vaccine. CDR3s include the opening cysteine and the closing phenylalanine or tryptophan. D genes are given only for firm matches. Size values are once, few and many counts, or a class for expanded clones, and some rows have none.

CDR3 length	clone size	J gene	D gene	V gene	CDR3 protein	CDR3 DNA
14	-	TRBJ2-7	TRBD1	TRBV6-5	CASSYAGGTSEQYF	TGTGCCAGCAGTTACGCAGGGGGAACGAGCGAGCAGTACTTC
15	-	TRBJ1-1	TRBD1	TRBV5-1	CASSTGQGLITEAFF	TGCGCCAGCAGCACCGGACAGGGGCTCATCACTGAAGCTTTCTTT
15	-	TRBJ1-1	TRBD1	TRBV4-1	CASSQDRGQDTEAFF	TGCGCCAGCAGCCAGGACAGGGGGCAGGACACTGAAGCTTTCTTT
17	-	TRBJ1-2	-	TRBV5-6	CASDLNSDLRNNYGYTF	TGTGCCAGCGACTTGAATTCGGACCTGAGGAACAACTATGGCTACACCTTC
12	-	TRBJ1-2	-	TRBV6-5	CASNWVNYGYTF	TGTGCCAGCAATTGGGTTAACTATGGCTACACCTTC
16	once	TRBJ2-1	-	TRBV6-1	CASSDGGWGSYNEQFF	TGTGCCAGCAGTGACGGGGGATGGGGTTCCTACAATGAGCAGTTCTTC
14	-	TRBJ1-1	-	TRBV6-1	CASSESPMNTEAFF	TGTGCCAGCAGTGAATCCCCGATGAACACTGAAGCTTTCTTT
17	once	TRBJ2-3	TRBD2	TRBV9	CASSSSGDHPSTDTQYF	TGTGCCAGCAGCTCTAGCGGGGACCATCCTAGCACAGATACGCAGTATTTT
13	once	TRBJ1-1	TRBD1	TRBV2	CASRPGQGYPAFF	TGTGCCAGCAGACCGGGACAGGGCTATCCGGCTTTCTTT
13	-	TRBJ1-1	TRBD1	TRBV5-8	CASSMTGWTEAFF	TGTGCCAGCAGCATGACAGGGTGGACTGAAGCTTTCTTT
13	-	TRBJ1-2	-	TRBV2	CASTNSPNYGYTF	TGTGCCAGCACTAACAGTCCTAACTATGGCTACACCTTC
13	once	TRBJ1-4	TRBD1	TRBV27	CASSYQGVGKLFF	TGTGCCAGCAGTTACCAGGGGGTTGGAAAACTGTTTTTT
14	-	TRBJ2-5	TRBD2	TRBV27	CASRGAGGQETQYF	TGTGCCAGCAGGGGGGCGGGAGGCCAAGAGACCCAGTACTTC
13	-	TRBJ1-5	-	TRBV28	CASSGGRSQPQHF	TGTGCCAGCAGCGGGGGCCGGAGTCAGCCCCAGCATTTT
14	-	TRBJ1-1	-	TRBV2	CASRGLLGTTEAFF	TGTGCCAGCAGGGGGCTACTGGGAACCACTGAAGCTTTCTTT
19	once	TRBJ2-3	-	TRBV5-6	CASSSNSPTPDTSTDTQYF	TGTGCCAGCAGCTCGAATTCCCCGACCCCAGACACTAGCACAGATACGCAGTATTTT
18	-	TRBJ1-4	-	TRBV21-1	CASSKPPGEQLPNEKLFF	TGTGCCAGCAGCAAACCCCCCGGAGAACAGCTCCCTAATGAAAAACTGTTTTTT
16	once	TRBJ1-2	TRBD1	TRBV5-5	CASSLGGQGAMYGYTF	TGTGCCAGCAGCTTGGGAGGGCAGGGGGCAATGTATGGCTACACCTTC
14	-	TRBJ1-4	-	TRBV6-5	CASYGGDNNEKLFF	TGTGCCAGCTACGGGGGGGACAATAATGAAAAACTGTTTTTT
15	-	TRBJ2-2	-	TRBV20-1	CSASKVVPATGELFF	TGCAGTGCTAGTAAGGTTGTGCCGGCAACCGGGGAGCTGTTTTTT
17	few	TRBJ2-5	-	TRBV5-5	CASSLGMGARLGETQYF	TGTGCCAGCAGCTTGGGAATGGGAGCGCGATTAGGAGAGACCCAGTACTTC
12	-	TRBJ2-7	-	TRBV11-3	CASSSDTYEQYF	TGTGCCAGCAGCTCCGATACCTACGAGCAGTACTTC
17	-	TRBJ1-3	TRBD1	TRBV30	CAWSVLFDRDGGNTIYF	TGTGCCTGGAGTGTCCTCTTCGACAGGGATGGTGGAAACACCATATATTTT
17	-	TRBJ2-6	TRBD1	TRBV5-1	CASSSDRGLSGANVLTF	TGCGCCAGCAGCTCGGACAGGGGACTCTCTGGGGCCAACGTCCTGACTTTC
13	-	TRBJ1-1	-	TRBV28	CASSTIGGTEAFF	TGTGCCAGCAGCACGATTGGGGGGACTGAAGCTTTCTTT
15	-	TRBJ2-7	-	TRBV27	CASSLSGFNSYEQYF	TGTGCCAGCAGTTTATCGGGGTTCAACTCCTACGAGCAGTACTTC
15	-	TRBJ2-3	TRBD2	TRBV7-7	CASSPGTSGTDTQYF	TGTGCCAGCAGCCCCGGGACTAGCGGGACAGATACGCAGTATTTT
13	-	TRBJ2-7	TRBD1	TRBV30	CASDRGAGYEQYF	TGTGCCTCGGACAGGGGGGCGGGATACGAGCAGTACTTC
12	-	TRBJ1-5	-	TRBV28	CASSSIGRPQHF	TGTGCCAGCAGTTCCATCGGGCGGCCCCAGCATTTT
14	-	TRBJ1-3	-	TRBV6-5	CASNPRGTGNTIYF	TGTGCCAGCAACCCCCGGGGAACTGGAAACACCATATATTTT
13	-	TRBJ2-2	-	TRBV28	CASMRGSTGELFF	TGTGCCAGCATGAGAGGATCCACCGGGGAGCTGTTTTTT
12	few	TRBJ2-5	-	TRBV5-1	CASSLAGETQYF	TGCGCCAGCAGCTTGGCCGGGGAGACCCAGTACTTC
16	-	TRBJ1-6	-	TRBV21-1	CASSKSSRGFLSPLHF	TGTGCCAGCAGCAAATCTTCGCGGGGTTTCCTTTCACCCCTCCACTTT
18	-	TRBJ1-1	-	TRBV4-1	CASSQIPLFRGKNTEAFF	TGCGCCAGCAGCCAGATACCCCTTTTCCGGGGGAAGAACACTGAAGCTTTCTTT
15	-	TRBJ1-1	-	TRBV2	CASRALLQGNTEAFF	TGTGCCAGCAGAGCCCTCCTACAGGGTAACACTGAAGCTTTCTTT
11	-	TRBJ2-3	TRBD1	TRBV24-1	CATGQGDTQYF	TGTGCCACCGGACAGGGAGATACGCAGTATTTT
14	-	TRBJ2-3	TRBD2	TRBV2	CASRRLAGTDTQYF	TGTGCCAGCAGGCGACTAGCAGGTACAGATACGCAGTATTTT
16	-	TRBJ2-5	TRBD2	TRBV4-1	CASSQELAGVRETQYF	TGCGCCAGCAGCCAAGAATTAGCGGGTGTTAGGGAGACCCAGTACTTC
15	-	TRBJ1-5	-	TRBV7-2	CASSFTGTSNQPQHF	TGTGCCAGCAGCTTTACTGGGACTAGCAATCAGCCCCAGCATTTT
15	-	TRBJ1-3	-	TRBV9	CASSADGSSGNTIYF	TGTGCCAGCAGCGCGGACGGGAGCTCTGGAAACACCATATATTTT
16	-	TRBJ1-5	-	TRBV5-1	CASSPQGVGVNQPQHF	TGCGCCAGCAGCCCTCAGGGCGTCGGGGTAAATCAGCCCCAGCATTTT
18	-	TRBJ1-4	-	TRBV5-1	CASSLAGPSLDRNEKLFF	TGCGCCAGCAGCTTGGCCGGGCCCTCCCTTGATCGTAATGAAAAACTGTTTTTT
13	once	TRBJ2-2	-	TRBV7-3	CASSLLVTGELFF	TGTGCCAGCAGCTTACTGGTCACCGGGGAGCTGTTTTTT
15	-	TRBJ1-1	-	TRBV13	CASSLGEGVGTEAFF	TGTGCCAGCAGCTTAGGTGAAGGGGTGGGTACTGAAGCTTTCTTT